This TCR beta chain was captured in a study of OX40 agonist ivuxolimab in advanced cancers. Remarks on this clone: Its cognate antigen is unknown.

Overall study findings and caveats: Both blood CD4+ and CD8+ T cells showed clonal growth by week 6 at 0.1 to 3.0 mg/kg.

Using immunoSEQ multiplex PCR, the repertoire was profiled, and TCRdb retains in-frame clones only, with some absent. The sample lists roughly 50,000 clones; over 70% were seen once. This sequence originates from an adult with an advanced solid tumor such as melanoma, head and neck, liver or kidney cancer. Sequenced here: CD4+ or CD8+ T cells sorted from blood, sampled in a trial of the OX40 agonist ivuxolimab.

The CDR3 nucleotides read TGTGCCAGCAGCTCCCAGGGATCCCAAGAGACCCAGTACTTC. Translating it yields CASSSQGSQETQYF. The genes are TRBV5-4 and TRBJ2-5, with D perhaps TRBD1 (5 bases). Per the germline V gene, CDR1 is SGHNT and CDR2 is YYREEE (reference sequence). The CDR3 runs to 14 residues. Trimming removed 3 bases at V and 1 base at J, with 10 bases between.